A selection of T cell receptor beta chains follows, all from one sample in a study of Ad26.COV2.S vaccination and SARS-CoV-2 variants. Sequencing used immunoSEQ multiplex PCR; TCRdb keeps in-frame clones, though not all of them. This sample has fewer than 900,000 clones; roughly 90% occur once, and the top ten carry approximately 1.5%. Sequenced here: peripheral blood, sampled in a trial of Ad26.COV2.S vaccine versus placebo. These receptors all come from a person aged 18-65 years who received the Ad26.COV2.S COVID-19 vaccine or a placebo. CDR3s include the opening cysteine and the closing phenylalanine or tryptophan. A D gene is named only where the DNA matches it firmly. Not every row has a clone size; where given, it reads once, few, many or a size class.

- | - | TRBJ2-7 | TRBV30 | CAWSVLSVQYF | TGTGCCTGGAGTGTACTCTCAGTGCAGTACTTC
- | - | TRBJ1-5 | TRBV7-2 | CASSFRQAQNQPQHF | TGTGCCAGCAGCTTCAGACAGGCCCAAAATCAGCCCCAGCATTTT
- | - | TRBJ2-2 | TRBV7-9 | CASSLGQGFAGELFF | TGTGCCAGCAGCTTGGGGCAGGGTTTTGCCGGGGAGCTGTTTTTT
- | - | TRBJ2-7 | TRBV19 | CASSIRDGDEQYF | TGTGCCAGTAGTATACGGGACGGGGACGAGCAGTACTTC
- | - | TRBJ1-2 | TRBV19 | CASSIDRMGNYGYTF | TGTGCCAGTAGTATAGATCGGATGGGTAACTATGGCTACACCTTC
- | - | TRBJ2-2 | TRBV19 | CASSSGDTGELFF | TGTGCCAGTAGTAGTGGCGACACCGGGGAGCTGTTTTTT
- | - | TRBJ1-4 | TRBV19 | CASRRGQITNEKLFF | TGTGCCAGTAGACGGGGGCAGATAACTAATGAAAAACTGTTTTTT
TRBD1 | few | TRBJ1-2 | TRBV10-3 | CAITPGQSYRSGDGYTF | TGTGCCATCACCCCGGGACAGAGCTATAGATCAGGGGATGGCTACACCTTC
TRBD2 | - | TRBJ2-1 | TRBV11-2 | CASSLAGGRSYNEQFF | TGTGCCAGCAGCTTAGCGGGGGGGCGTAGCTACAATGAGCAGTTCTTC
TRBD2 | - | TRBJ2-7 | TRBV10-1 | CASSETASGRYGQYF | TGCGCCAGCAGTGAAACGGCTAGCGGGAGGTACGGGCAGTACTTC
TRBD2 | - | TRBJ2-2 | TRBV24-1 | CATSDPPLTSNKRDTGELFF | TGTGCCACCAGTGACCCGCCCTTGACTAGCAACAAGCGGGACACCGGGGAGCTGTTTTTT
- | - | TRBJ1-5 | TRBV30 | CAWSHGARQPQHF | TGTGCCTGGAGTCACGGGGCTCGGCAGCCCCAGCATTTT
TRBD2 | - | TRBJ2-3 | TRBV10-1 | CASSGKGTSGGADTQYF | TGCGCCAGCAGTGGGAAGGGGACTAGCGGGGGGGCAGATACGCAGTATTTT
TRBD1 | - | TRBJ1-2 | TRBV27 | CASSLTGTGGVYTF | TGTGCCAGCAGTTTAACAGGGACAGGGGGCGTCTACACCTTC
- | - | TRBJ1-1 | TRBV2 | CASSEAGRNTEAFF | TGTGCCAGCAGTGAGGCCGGGCGGAACACTGAAGCTTTCTTT
TRBD1 | - | TRBJ2-1 | TRBV6-5 | CASSYNGQAVFEQFF | TGTGCCAGCAGTTACAATGGACAGGCCGTTTTCGAGCAGTTCTTC
TRBD2 | - | TRBJ2-7 | TRBV2 | CASLLAGGSTYEQYF | TGTGCCAGCCTTCTAGCGGGAGGTAGCACCTACGAGCAGTACTTC
- | once | TRBJ1-5 | TRBV30 | CAWSRDTNQPQHF | TGTGCCTGGAGCCGGGATACCAATCAGCCCCAGCATTTT
- | - | TRBJ2-7 | TRBV10-1 | CASSEGREAYEQYF | TGCGCCAGCAGTGAGGGCAGAGAGGCCTACGAGCAGTACTTC
- | - | TRBJ1-2 | TRBV7-9 | CASSHQGLANYGYTF | TGTGCCAGCAGCCACCAAGGTCTTGCTAACTATGGCTACACCTTC
- | - | TRBJ2-6 | TRBV7-8 | CASSRTGANVLTF | TGTGCCAGCAGCCGGACTGGGGCCAACGTCCTGACTTTC
- | once | TRBJ1-2 | TRBV6-6 | CASSYGDYGYTF | TGTGCCAGCAGTTACGGAGACTATGGCTACACCTTC
- | - | TRBJ1-5 | TRBV10-3 | CAISDGPPVSSNQPQHF | TGTGCCATCAGTGATGGGCCCCCGGTATCTAGCAATCAGCCCCAGCATTTT
- | - | TRBJ2-5 | TRBV6-5 | CASSSFQAVQETQYF | TGTGCCAGCAGTTCCTTCCAGGCGGTCCAAGAGACCCAGTACTTC
TRBD2 | - | TRBJ2-7 | TRBV24-1 | CATSHGGAYEQYF | TGTGCCACCAGTCACGGGGGGGCCTACGAGCAGTACTTC
TRBD1 | - | TRBJ1-2 | TRBV19 | CASSMPTMGQGNYGYTF | TGTGCCAGTAGTATGCCGACTATGGGACAGGGTAATTATGGCTACACCTTC
- | - | TRBJ1-4 | TRBV25-1 | CASSEFRSATNEKLFF | TGTGCCAGCAGTGAATTCAGGAGTGCAACTAATGAAAAACTGTTTTTT
- | - | TRBJ2-1 | TRBV7-2 | CASSPSGQNNEQFF | TGTGCCAGCAGCCCCTCCGGACAGAACAATGAGCAGTTCTTC
TRBD1 | - | TRBJ1-1 | TRBV7-9 | CASSLDEGARNTEAFF | TGTGCCAGCAGCTTAGACGAGGGGGCGCGTAACACTGAAGCTTTCTTT
TRBD2 | - | TRBJ2-7 | TRBV7-9 | CASSLRLAGFYEQYF | TGTGCCAGCAGCTTAAGACTAGCGGGGTTCTACGAGCAGTACTTC
- | - | TRBJ1-6 | TRBV30 | CAWSVGRPPLHF | TGTGCCTGGAGTGTAGGGAGGCCACCCCTCCACTTT
- | - | TRBJ2-1 | TRBV5-1 | CASSITLATQDNEQFF | TGCGCCAGCAGCATTACACTAGCAACTCAAGACAATGAGCAGTTCTTC
- | once | TRBJ1-2 | TRBV12-3/TRBV12-4 | CASSLGRGPHF | TGTGCCAGCAGTTTAGGCAGGGGTCCTCACTTC
- | - | TRBJ1-6 | TRBV27 | CASSPLSLNSPLHF | TGTGCCAGCAGTCCCCTCAGTTTGAATTCACCCCTCCACTTT
- | - | TRBJ1-6 | TRBV12-5 | CASGLAGMGDSGNSPLHF | TGTGCTAGTGGTTTGGCCGGTATGGGGGATTCAGGGAATTCACCCCTCCACTTT
- | - | TRBJ2-2 | TRBV11-3 | CASSLDGGGTSNTGELFF | TGTGCCAGCAGCTTAGATGGGGGCGGCACCTCGAACACCGGGGAGCTGTTTTTT
- | - | TRBJ2-3 | TRBV11-2 | CASSLDTSFGDTQYF | TGTGCCAGCAGCTTAGATACGAGCTTCGGAGATACGCAGTATTTT
TRBD2 | once | TRBJ2-3 | TRBV7-9 | CASSLSGREATDTQYF | TGTGCCAGCAGCCTGAGCGGGAGGGAAGCCACAGATACGCAGTATTTT
- | - | TRBJ2-1 | TRBV7-9 | CASSKQGREQFF | TGTGCCAGCAGCAAGCAGGGTCGAGAGCAGTTCTTC